Each of the 8 T cell receptor beta chains below was sequenced from the same sample in a study of shared clonotypes between healthy human individuals. TCRdb's table, derived via immunoSEQ multiplex PCR, lists solely in-frame clones and lacks some. The sample carries roughly 1,500,000 clones, approximately 98.5% recorded once. Source material: naive CD4+ T cells sorted from blood. Subset of the sample: CD45RA+ positively selected. Receptor source: a young man in good health.

This chain links TRBV4-1 with TRBJ2-7; D is unresolved. The CDR3 totals 11 residues. Per the germline V gene, CDR1 is MGHRA and CDR2 is YSYEKL. Trimming pared 3 bases from V and 3 bases from J, leaving 3 bases between. CDR3 in DNA: TGCGCCAGCAGCCACGGCTACGAGCAGTACTTC. It codes for CASSHGYEQYF.

The chain is built from TRBV19 and TRBJ2-7, with D unresolved. The CDR3 runs 14 residues. Germline-derived CDR1 and CDR2 are LNHDA and SQIVND (reference sequence). The V end lost 3 bases, the J end lost 2 bases, and 11 bases lay between the germline ends. The CDR3: CASSILLTTYEQYF. The CDR3 bases are TGTGCCAGTAGTATCCTGCTGACCACCTACGAGCAGTACTTC.

The chain combines TRBV29-1 with TRBJ2-3; D possibly matches TRBD1 or TRBD2 (5 bases each). The CDR3 contains 13 residues. Trimming removed 4 bases at V and 2 bases at J, with 10 bases between. Germline CDR1 is SQVTM and CDR2 is ANQGSEA. The CDR3, as DNA: TGCAGCGTTGCTTCGGGGACCACAGATACGCAGTATTTT. Translated, it gives CSVASGTTDTQYF.

The rearrangement uses TRBV4-1 and TRBJ1-5, with 10 bases lining up with TRBD1. V shed 2 bases and J 0 bases; nucleotides not matched to a gene: 13. CDR3 length: 20 residues. The germline gives CDR1 MGHRA, CDR2 YSYEKL. The CDR3 nucleotides read TGCGCCAGCAGCCAAAGGCGGGGACAGGGGCTACCGTATAGCAATCAGCCCCAGCATTTT. Protein product: CASSQRRGQGLPYSNQPQHF.

The chain employs TRBV11-2 and TRBJ2-7, with 8 bases identical to TRBD1. The CDR3 covers 14 residues. J gave up 3 bases and V 5 bases, and 6 bases lay outside the gene matches. The germline gives CDR1 SGHAT, CDR2 FQNNGV. The CDR3 nucleotides are TGTGCCAGCAGCCGCGACAGGGGAATCTACGAGCAGTACTTC. This encodes CASSRDRGIYEQYF.

This CDR3 is CASIYPGLNTEAFF. In DNA form, the CDR3 reads TGTGCCAGCATCTACCCAGGTCTGAACACTGAAGCTTTCTTT. The chain has TRBV7-9 and TRBJ1-1; D is undetermined. V gave up 7 bases and J gave up 0 bases, with 12 bases separating them. Per germline, CDR1 SEHNR and CDR2 FQNEAQ (reference sequence). This CDR3 has 14 residues.

This rearrangement joins TRBV30 to TRBJ1-4; D perhaps matches TRBD1 (5 bases). Per the germline V gene, CDR1 is GTSNPN and CDR2 is SVGIG (reference sequence). This CDR3 is built from 15 residues. Trimming removed 0 bases from V and 4 bases from J, with 12 bases in between. Here the CDR3 reads CAWSVGAGINEKLFF. The CDR3 DNA reads TGTGCCTGGAGTGTAGGGGCCGGGATTAATGAAAAACTGTTTTTT. The whole variable domain, filled in from reference TRBV30 and TRBJ1-4, reads SQTIHQWPATLVQPVGSPLSLECTVEGTSNPNLYWYRQAAGRGLQLLFYSVGIGQISSEVPQNLSASRPQDRQFILSSKKLLLSDSGFYLCAWSVGAGINEKLFFGSGTQLSVL.

The chain carries TRBV5-4 and TRBJ2-1; either TRBD1 or TRBD2 may supply D (6 bases each). V lost 9 bases, J lost 5 bases, and 24 bases lay in between. Germline loops: CDR1 SGHNT, CDR2 YYREEE (reference sequence). This CDR3 is 16 amino acids long. CDR3 sequence reads: CATQLGAAGPDNEQFF. CDR3 nucleotide sequence: TGTGCCACCCAATTGGGGGCCGCGGGGCCCGACAATGAGCAGTTCTTC.